The 8 T cell receptor beta chains in this list originate from one sample, sequenced in a study of blood T cells in healthy people across ages. Primers used in a second PCR of about 7 to 12 cycles were a sample-barcoded 5' primer and a J-beta primer mix. TCRdb processed the 5' RACE reads anew with MiXCR; each CDR3 protein has one entry. The sample records about 1.4 million distinct CDR3 sequences, 59% being singletons. The specimen was blood. These receptors were obtained from a man aged 18 to 35 in good health.

The chain carries TRBV25-1 and TRBJ2-7; 11 nucleotides line up with TRBD1. Germline CDR1 reads MGHDK; CDR2 reads SYGVNS. Trimming cost V 8 bases and J 6 bases; bases outside gene matches: 9. This CDR3 spans 14 amino acids. The CDR3 region has the DNA TGTGCCAGCTCCCACGGACAGGGGGCGGCCGAGCAGTACTTC. Translation: CASSHGQGAAEQYF.

CDR3 DNA: TGTGCCAGCAGGACAAGTATAGGTAGGATACCTCACGAGCAGTACTTC. Translation gives CASRTSIGRIPHEQYF. The V call is TRBV27, the J call TRBJ2-7; D not resolved. Germline CDR1 is MNHEY and CDR2 is SMNVEV (reference sequence). V was clipped by 6 bases and J by 5 bases, with 23 bases between them. The CDR3 is made up of 16 amino acids.

As regards this clonotype: One junction end does not reproduce the germline sequence, and a read error may be involved. The CDR3 bases are TGTGCCGGCAGCCAAGTCCTCTCTGGGGCCAACGTCCTGACTTTC. Protein sequence: CAGSQVLSGANVLTF. The chain couples TRBV4-2 to TRBJ2-6; D gene ambiguous. Germline V lookup: CDR1 LGHNA, CDR2 YNFKEQ. This CDR3 has 15 residues.

V gene TRBV12-3 or TRBV12-4 combines with J gene TRBJ2-1; 7 nucleotides match TRBD2. The CDR3 has 15 residues. The ends lost 4 bases at V and 8 bases at J; junction bases unmatched: 11. The CDR3 bases are TGTGCCAGCAGTTCCAGGACTAGGGACGGCGATGAGCAGTTCTTC. This codes for CASSSRTRDGDEQFF.

The V and J genes are TRBV6-2 or TRBV6-3 and TRBJ1-2; 7 bases match TRBD1. This CDR3 contains 14 residues. With 6 bases clipped from V and 0 bases from J, the junction kept 4 bases outside the gene matches. Germline lookup yields CDR1 MNHEY and CDR2 SVGEGT. The chain's CDR3 is CASRYGTANYGYTF. CDR3 DNA: TGTGCCAGCAGGTACGGGACAGCTAACTATGGCTACACCTTC.

A remark on this clonotype: Being one base from a much bigger clone, this may be a read error. V is TRBV15 and J is TRBJ1-2; perhaps TRBD1 as D (5 bases). The CDR3 extends over 13 amino acids. Germline V lookup: CDR1 LNHNV, CDR2 YYDKDF (reference sequence). The CDR3 DNA reads as TGTGCCACCGGCAGGGAGAATAACTATGGCTACACCTTC. This sequence encodes CATGRENNYGYTF.

The V gene is TRBV5-6, the J gene TRBJ1-1; 9 bases line up with TRBD1. Looked up from germline, CDR1 is SGHDT and CDR2 is YYEEEE. This CDR3 spans 14 amino acids. V gave up 3 bases and J gave up 3 bases; unmatched junction bases: 3. Written as DNA, the CDR3 is TGTGCCAGCAGCTATGGACAGGGGCACACTGAAGCTTTCTTT. Protein sequence: CASSYGQGHTEAFF.

The chain couples TRBV24-1 to TRBJ2-1, with 8 bases lining up with TRBD1. The germline V gene has CDR1 KGHDR and CDR2 SFDVKD. The J segment lost 7 bases and the V segment lost 2 bases, leaving 12 bases of the junction unmatched. This CDR3 has 17 amino acids. The CDR3 loop is CATSDSTAGTGYNEQFF. The CDR3 nucleotides are TGTGCCACCAGTGATTCAACCGCCGGGACAGGTTATAATGAGCAGTTCTTC.